This is a list of T cell receptor beta chains from one sample in a study of T cells in Graves' hyperthyroidism and ophthalmopathy. TCRdb re-called the multiplex PCR reads through MiXCR, storing one row per CDR3 protein. This sample has 690,000 or so distinct CDR3 sequences, with roughly 20% found just once. Sequenced sample: blood. Source of these receptors: a woman aged 45-60 years with Graves' hyperthyroidism that later progressed to Graves' ophthalmopathy. The CDR3 runs from the conserved cysteine through the conserved F or W.

CDR3 protein: CASSTLAGSYNEQFF
V gene: TRBV7-3
J gene: TRBJ2-1

CDR3 protein: CASSYPPWGQRGTYEQYF
V gene: TRBV6-6
J gene: TRBJ2-7

CDR3 protein: CASSFMGQGLRTEAFF
V gene: TRBV7-9
J gene: TRBJ1-1

CDR3 protein: CASSGGGSGYTF
V gene: TRBV6-1
J gene: TRBJ1-2

CDR3 protein: CASSQYPGTGVWTQYF
V gene: TRBV18
J gene: TRBJ2-5

CDR3 protein: CASRNVWGIRAEAFF
V gene: TRBV12-3/TRBV12-4
J gene: TRBJ1-1

CDR3 protein: CASSPASAEAFF
V gene: TRBV18
J gene: TRBJ1-1

CDR3 protein: CASRNLGGGAFF
V gene: TRBV2
J gene: TRBJ1-1

CDR3 protein: CATSDPGQGGDTQYF
V gene: TRBV24-1
J gene: TRBJ2-3

CDR3 protein: CASSDRGSPANEKLFF
V gene: TRBV2
J gene: TRBJ1-4

CDR3 protein: CATGTGAEGTEAFF
V gene: TRBV2
J gene: TRBJ1-1

CDR3 protein: CASSQTYAGGPHTQYF
V gene: TRBV7-9
J gene: TRBJ2-3

CDR3 protein: CASTGDKVGTEAFF
V gene: TRBV6-1
J gene: TRBJ1-1

CDR3 protein: CASSYSRVEGANVLTF
V gene: TRBV6-5
J gene: TRBJ2-6

CDR3 protein: CASIYTGGPTRQETQYF
V gene: TRBV11-2
J gene: TRBJ2-5

CDR3 protein: CASSIRQTDQPQHF
V gene: TRBV19
J gene: TRBJ1-5

CDR3 protein: CASSLREFGAFF
V gene: TRBV12-3/TRBV12-4
J gene: TRBJ1-1

CDR3 protein: CSVEMASGKNTGELFF
V gene: TRBV29-1
J gene: TRBJ2-2

CDR3 protein: CASSPTLTRAGEKLFF
V gene: TRBV14
J gene: TRBJ1-4

CDR3 protein: CASSMTGLNEKLFF
V gene: TRBV19
J gene: TRBJ1-4

CDR3 protein: CASSSHDPAERKGNTIYF
V gene: TRBV6-1
J gene: TRBJ1-3

CDR3 protein: CASTMAGGRNEQYF
V gene: TRBV12-3/TRBV12-4
J gene: TRBJ2-7

CDR3 protein: CASSYIRQPMASGANVLTF
V gene: TRBV6-5
J gene: TRBJ2-6